This T cell receptor beta chain came from a study of blood T cell repertoires in COVID-19. This table comes from immunoSEQ multiplex PCR, and its TCRdb copy is limited to in-frame clones, with some not included. The table shows 150,000 or so clones, with more than 65% occurring only once. The CDR3 is made up of 15 amino acids. CDR1 GTSNPN and CDR2 SVGIG come from the germline V gene (reference sequence). Trimming shortened V by 4 bases and J by 4 bases, and 17 bases separated the two germline ends. Sequencing used PBMCs or T cells enriched from blood (not recorded which). The V gene is TRBV30, the J gene TRBJ1-5; D might be TRBD1 (5 bases). The receptor was derived from a man aged 60 to 69 who had recovered from COVID-19. The CDR3 spells CAWTQPGLYNQPQHF. The CDR3 coding sequence is TGTGCCTGGACCCAACCGGGACTGTATAATCAGCCCCAGCATTTT.